This TCR beta chain was retrieved from a study of blood T cell repertoires in COVID-19. Profiled with immunoSEQ multiplex PCR; TCRdb holds only in-frame clones, not every one. The sample lists over 150,000 clones; 90% were seen once. Germline V gives CDR1 KGHSH, CDR2 LQKENI. The V gene lost 1 base and the J gene lost 2 bases, with 4 bases spanning the gap. CDR3 length: 13 residues. The sequence came from a man aged 45-60 years with acute or convalescent COVID-19. V and J are TRBV18 and TRBJ2-3; D uncertain. Sequences were obtained from peripheral blood. CDR3 protein: CASSPRVTDTQYF. The CDR3, as DNA: TGTGCCAGCTCACCACGCGTCACAGATACGCAGTATTTT.